A single sample gave rise to the 21 T cell receptor beta chains below, sequenced in a study of CD8+ T cells in alopecia areata. The sample's treatment: oral pan-JAK inhibitor, 5-10 mg twice daily. Sequencing templates came from extracted RNA that was reverse transcribed into cDNA. Repertoires were generated with immunoSEQ multiplex PCR, while TCRdb's copy carries only in-frame clones and drops some. The sample lists 150,000 to 200,000 clones; roughly 62% were seen once. The sample in question was CD8+ T cells sorted from blood, obtained at week 24, from a patient treated with tofacitinib. All receptors derive from a human donor with alopecia areata.

This chain links TRBV29-1 with TRBJ1-2; 10 nucleotides match TRBD1. After removal of 6 bases from V and 3 bases from J, the junction contained 7 bases not matched to a gene. Germline V lookup: CDR1 SQVTM, CDR2 ANQGSEA. The CDR3 is 14 amino acids. The CDR3 sequence: CSVDDRGLYYGYTF. The CDR3 nucleotides are TGCAGCGTAGATGACAGGGGGCTTTACTATGGCTACACCTTC.

This clone appeared a few times. This rearrangement joins TRBV29-1 to TRBJ1-1; D unclear. V lost 6 bases, J lost 4 bases, and 12 bases lay in between. The CDR3 length is 12 residues. CDR1 SQVTM and CDR2 ANQGSEA come from the germline V gene. The CDR3 nucleotides read TGCAGCGTCCTCCAAGGAGGCACTGAAGCTTTCTTT. Translation: CSVLQGGTEAFF.

The gene calls are TRBV5-1 and TRBJ2-1, with a weak D call TRBD1 (5 bases). Looked up from germline, CDR1 is SGHRS and CDR2 is YFSETQ. CDR3 size: 11 residues. The V and J ends lost 2 bases and 9 bases respectively, with 6 bases between them. The DNA of the CDR3 is TGCGCCAGCAGCTTCCAGGGTGAGCAGTTCTTC. It translates to CASSFQGEQFF.

A few counts support this clone. J is TRBJ2-3 and V is TRBV27; no clear D gene. V was shortened by 5 bases and J by 8 bases, with 8 bases between the two germline ends. Germline V gene sequence: CDR1 MNHEY, CDR2 SMNVEV (reference sequence). This CDR3 is built from 11 residues. The chain's CDR3 is CASSRGGTQYF. CDR3 coding DNA: TGTGCCAGCAGTCGCGGCGGTACGCAGTATTTT.

The rearrangement uses TRBV12-5 and TRBJ2-5, with D possibly matching TRBD2 (6 bases). The germline CDR1 and CDR2 sequences are LGHNT and FRNRAP. This CDR3 comprises 13 residues. Trimming stripped 7 bases from V and 2 bases from J, with 11 bases between. The CDR3 nucleotides read TGTGCTAGTGTTGGAGGGCGGCAAGAGACCCAGTACTTC. The encoded protein is CASVGGRQETQYF. Full variable domain (outside the CDR3, taken from reference TRBV12-5 and TRBJ2-5): DARVTQTPRHKVTEMGQEVTMRCQPILGHNTVFWYRQTMMQGLELLAYFRNRAPLDDSGMPKDRFSAEMPDATLATLKIQPSEPRDSAVYFCASVGGRQETQYFGPGTRLLVL.

The rearrangement uses TRBV4-1 and TRBJ1-6; maybe TRBD1 (6 bases). V was shortened by 2 bases and J by 5 bases, with 13 bases between the two germline ends. Germline assignment: CDR1 MGHRA and CDR2 YSYEKL. The CDR3 is made up of 16 amino acids. The CDR3 spells CASSQRGGGNNSPLHF. Here the CDR3 DNA reads TGCGCCAGCAGCCAACGGGGAGGGGGGAATAATTCACCCCTCCACTTT.

The V gene is TRBV6-5, the J gene TRBJ2-5; 9 positions match TRBD2. Trimming removed 9 bases from V and 3 bases from J; junction bases left unmatched: 11. The germline V gene encodes CDR1 MNHEY and CDR2 SVGAGI. The CDR3 runs 15 residues. The CDR3 DNA reads as TGTGCCAGTTCCGGGACTAGCTTTCGGGAAGAGACCCAGTACTTC. It specifies CASSGTSFREETQYF.

The chain combines TRBV15 with TRBJ1-4; no firm D call. Trimming stripped 4 bases from V and 8 bases from J, with 14 bases between. The CDR3 runs 14 residues. Germline V gives CDR1 LNHNV, CDR2 YYDKDF (reference sequence). The CDR3 coding sequence is TGTGCCACCAGCAACGAGGGTGTGTCAGAAAAACTGTTTTTT. This sequence encodes CATSNEGVSEKLFF.

CDR3 protein: CASGATGGNTEAFF. The DNA of the CDR3 is TGTGCCAGCGGAGCGACAGGGGGGAACACTGAAGCTTTCTTT. The V call is TRBV2, the J call TRBJ1-1, with TRBD1 matching over 9 bases. Germline V lookup: CDR1 SNHLY, CDR2 FYNNEI. This CDR3 is built from 14 residues. After removal of 8 bases from V and 1 base from J, the junction contained 5 bases not matched to a gene.

The chain uses TRBV2 and TRBJ1-1; the match to TRBD1 covers 9 bases. Unmatched junction bases numbered 13, after V lost 6 bases and J lost 5 bases. The CDR3 contains 16 residues. Germline CDR1 is SNHLY and CDR2 is FYNNEI. The CDR3 region is CASSPGQGWDGTEAFF. CDR3 in DNA: TGTGCCAGCAGCCCGGGACAGGGATGGGACGGTACTGAAGCTTTCTTT.

In its sample, this clone was seen a few times. The chain carries TRBV27 and TRBJ1-6, with D possibly TRBD1 on 5 matching bases. The CDR3 loop spans 14 amino acids. In germline, CDR1 is MNHEY, CDR2 SMNVEV (reference sequence). Trimming removed 6 bases at V and 7 bases at J, with 13 bases between. The CDR3 protein is CASREGPTNSPLHF. CDR3 DNA: TGTGCCAGCAGAGAGGGACCGACGAATTCACCCCTCCACTTT.

This chain connects TRBV30 to TRBJ1-4, with TRBD1 identical over 9 bases. This CDR3 is built from 12 residues. Trimming took 7 bases from V and 4 from J; bases not matched to a gene: 1. The germline V gene encodes CDR1 GTSNPN and CDR2 SVGIG (reference sequence). The CDR3 DNA sequence: TGTGCCTCGGACAGGGGTAATGAAAAACTGTTTTTT. Protein: CASDRGNEKLFF. Combining the CDR3 with reference TRBV30 and TRBJ1-4 gives the whole variable domain SQTIHQWPATLVQPVGSPLSLECTVEGTSNPNLYWYRQAAGRGLQLLFYSVGIGQISSEVPQNLSASRPQDRQFILSSKKLLLSDSGFYLCASDRGNEKLFFGSGTQLSVL.

This chain joins TRBV27 and TRBJ1-1; TRBD1 aligns across 9 bases. Losses at the gene ends were 7 bases for V and 12 bases for J; bases not matched to a gene: 6. Germline V gene data show CDR1 as MNHEY and CDR2 as SMNVEV (reference sequence). The CDR3 totals 11 residues. CDR3 in amino acids: CASISGQGTFF. The CDR3 DNA is TGTGCCAGCATTTCCGGACAGGGGACTTTCTTT.

This rearrangement joins TRBV2 to TRBJ2-3; TRBD1 agrees at 11 bases. The J segment lost 4 bases and the V segment lost 3 bases, leaving 0 bases of the junction unmatched. Germline loops: CDR1 SNHLY, CDR2 FYNNEI. The CDR3 is 14 residues long. The chain's CDR3 is CASSEGQGADTQYF. For the CDR3, the DNA is TGTGCCAGCAGTGAGGGACAGGGGGCAGATACGCAGTATTTT.

The genes are TRBV19 and TRBJ2-7; D might be TRBD1 (8 bases). This CDR3 is 15 amino acids long. V lost 6 bases to trimming and J lost 2 bases, with 17 bases between them. The germline CDR1 and CDR2 sequences are LNHDA and SQIVND (reference sequence). CDR3: CASRNTGGETYEQYF. The CDR3 DNA is TGTGCCAGTAGGAATACAGGGGGGGAAACCTACGAGCAGTACTTC.

A single count supports this clone. The V and J genes are TRBV15 and TRBJ2-2, with D unresolved. The CDR3 totals 14 residues. The V end lost 3 bases, the J end lost 2 bases, and 7 bases lay between the germline ends. Germline V gene data show CDR1 as LNHNV and CDR2 as YYDKDF (reference sequence). CDR3 region: CATSRDGNTGELFF. The CDR3 coding sequence is TGTGCCACCAGCAGGGACGGTAACACCGGGGAGCTGTTTTTT.

The chain employs TRBV11-2 and TRBJ1-2; the D is unclear. The CDR3 runs to 14 residues. Trimming took 1 base from V and 4 from J, leaving 10 bases between them. CDR1 is SGHAT and CDR2 is FQNNGV in the germline V gene. Here the CDR3 DNA reads TGTGCCAGCAGCTTAGTAGTAGGTGGCTATGGCTACACCTTC. Its translation: CASSLVVGGYGYTF.

This chain links TRBV29-1 with TRBJ2-5; D perhaps matches TRBD1 (5 bases). The DNA end is more similar to TRBJ2-7, so the J call may be wrong. The germline CDR1 and CDR2 sequences are SQVTM and ANQGSEA. The CDR3 runs 12 residues. The CDR3 spells CSVVDSPYEQYF. CDR3 DNA: TGCAGCGTTGTCGACAGTCCCTACGAGCAGTACTTC.

The CDR3 is CATSRPGTGDPDYNEQFF. In DNA form, the CDR3 reads TGTGCCACCAGCAGACCGGGCACAGGGGACCCGGATTACAATGAGCAGTTCTTC. V is TRBV15 and J is TRBJ2-1; 7 bases are a match to TRBD1. The CDR3 consists of 18 residues. V was clipped by 2 bases and J by 4 bases; unmatched bases: 14. Germline lookup yields CDR1 LNHNV and CDR2 YYDKDF (reference sequence).

The rearrangement links TRBV4-1 to TRBJ1-1; the D gene is possibly TRBD1 (6 bases). This CDR3 is built from 14 residues. CDR1 is MGHRA, CDR2 YSYEKL, per germline. Trimming left V 2 bases short and J 0 bases short, with 7 bases between. CDR3 nucleotides: TGCGCCAGCAGCCAATCAGGGGTGAACACTGAAGCTTTCTTT. Protein sequence: CASSQSGVNTEAFF.

This clone was found a few times. The genes are TRBV29-1 and TRBJ2-7; D possibly corresponds to TRBD2 (6 bases). Germline V gives CDR1 SQVTM, CDR2 ANQGSEA. The CDR3 length is 12 residues. The V end was cut by 4 bases, the J end by 0 bases, with 7 bases between. The CDR3 nucleotides are TGCAGCGTTGGGGGGGACTCCTACGAGCAGTACTTC. The encoded protein is CSVGGDSYEQYF.